This T cell receptor beta chain came from a study of early T cells in non-severe SARS-CoV-2 infection. Turning to this clonotype: Antigen unknown.

Regarding the study as a whole: Matching results from VDJdb favored anti-spike CD8 responses, leaving private and CD4 specificities undetected.

The CDR3 has 14 amino acids. V dropped 2 bases and J dropped 9 bases, with 14 bases sitting between them. Germline V gene lookup returns CDR1 MNHNY and CDR2 SVGAGI (reference sequence). TCRdb reprocessed the 5' RACE reads with MiXCR, giving one entry per CDR3 protein. The sample shows approximately 40,000 distinct CDR3 sequences, 9.9% of them seen only once. V gene TRBV6-6 combines with J gene TRBJ2-1; D is ambiguous. The sequenced material came from whole blood. The receptor was derived from an adult who was a healthcare worker with PCR-confirmed SARS-CoV-2 infection or an uninfected control (not recorded which). Here the CDR3 reads CASSYPGSRGEQFF. The DNA for the CDR3 is TGTGCCAGCAGTTACCCCGGGTCCCGCGGTGAGCAGTTCTTC.